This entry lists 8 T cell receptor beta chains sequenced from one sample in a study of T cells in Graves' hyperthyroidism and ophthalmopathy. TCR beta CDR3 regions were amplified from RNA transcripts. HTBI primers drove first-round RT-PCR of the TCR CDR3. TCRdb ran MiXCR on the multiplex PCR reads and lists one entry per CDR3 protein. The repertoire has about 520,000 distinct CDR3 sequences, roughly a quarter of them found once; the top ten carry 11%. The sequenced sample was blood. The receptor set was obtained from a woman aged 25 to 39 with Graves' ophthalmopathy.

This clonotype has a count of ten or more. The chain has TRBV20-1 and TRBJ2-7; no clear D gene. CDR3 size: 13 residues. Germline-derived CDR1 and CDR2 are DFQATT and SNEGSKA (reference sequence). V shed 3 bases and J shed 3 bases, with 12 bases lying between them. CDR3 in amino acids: CSASGVWGYEQYF. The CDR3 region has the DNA TGCAGTGCTAGTGGCGTCTGGGGCTACGAGCAGTACTTC.

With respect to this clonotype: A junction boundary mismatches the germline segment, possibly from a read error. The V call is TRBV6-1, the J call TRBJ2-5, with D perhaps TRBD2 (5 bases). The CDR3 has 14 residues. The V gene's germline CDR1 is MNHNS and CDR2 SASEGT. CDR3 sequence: CAISERSAQETQYF. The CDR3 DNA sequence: TGTGCCATCAGTGAGCGGTCAGCGCAAGAGACCCAGTACTTC.

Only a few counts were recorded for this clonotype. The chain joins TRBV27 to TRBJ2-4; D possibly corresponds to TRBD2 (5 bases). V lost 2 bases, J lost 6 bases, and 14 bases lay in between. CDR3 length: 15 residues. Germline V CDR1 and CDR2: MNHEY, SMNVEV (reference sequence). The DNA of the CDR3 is TGTGCCAGCAGTTTAGGGGTTCTGAGCGGAAACATTCAGTACTTC. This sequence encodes CASSLGVLSGNIQYF.

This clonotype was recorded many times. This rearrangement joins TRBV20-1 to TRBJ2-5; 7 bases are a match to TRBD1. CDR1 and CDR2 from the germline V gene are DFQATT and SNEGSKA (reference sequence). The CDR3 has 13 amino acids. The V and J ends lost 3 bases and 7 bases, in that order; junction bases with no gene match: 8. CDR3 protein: CSASLGQSGTQYF. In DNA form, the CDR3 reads TGCAGTGCTAGCCTGGGACAGTCCGGGACCCAGTACTTC.

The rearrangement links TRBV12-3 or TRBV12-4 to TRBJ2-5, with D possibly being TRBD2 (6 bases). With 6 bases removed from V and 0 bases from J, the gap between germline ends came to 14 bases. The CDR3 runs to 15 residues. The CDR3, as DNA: TGTGCCAGCAGCCCCGGAGGGTATAACCAAGAGACCCAGTACTTC. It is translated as CASSPGGYNQETQYF.

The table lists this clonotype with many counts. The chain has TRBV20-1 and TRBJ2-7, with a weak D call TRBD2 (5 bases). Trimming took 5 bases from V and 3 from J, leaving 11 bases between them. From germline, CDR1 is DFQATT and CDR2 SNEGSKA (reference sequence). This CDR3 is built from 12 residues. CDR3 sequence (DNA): TGCAGTGCTGACAAAGGACTCTACGAGCAGTACTTC. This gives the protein CSADKGLYEQYF.

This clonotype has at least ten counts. CDR3 residues: CASSIVGAGELFF. The CDR3 bases are TGTGCCAGTAGTATAGTAGGGGCTGGGGAGCTGTTTTTT. The chain has TRBV19 and TRBJ2-2; weak D call: TRBD1 (5 bases). Germline V gene data show CDR1 as LNHDA and CDR2 as SQIVND (reference sequence). V lost 1 base and J 8 bases, leaving 8 bases between the germline ends. The CDR3 covers 13 residues.

The chain's CDR3 is CASRKAGYEQYF. CDR3 DNA sequence: TGCGCCAGCAGAAAGGCAGGATACGAGCAGTACTTC. The chain couples TRBV5-1 to TRBJ2-7; D call uncertain. V shed 5 bases and J shed 4 bases, with 10 bases lying between them. In germline, CDR1 is SGHRS, CDR2 YFSETQ. The CDR3 covers 12 residues.